This T cell receptor beta chain was recorded in a study of shared clonotypes between healthy human individuals. The CDR3 totals 13 residues. Per germline, CDR1 SGHRS and CDR2 YFSETQ. With 0 bases removed from V and 13 bases from J, the gap between germline ends came to 14 bases. In the original workflow: ImmunoSEQ output held junction-only sequences without quality scores, so filtering differed. The repertoire was sequenced with immunoSEQ multiplex PCR; TCRdb's copy has only in-frame clones and lacks some. D and trimming were read from the DNA, whereas the V and J calls and clone size are those reported in that table. This table has millions of clones, about 95% appearing once.

The genes are TRBV5-1 and TRBJ2-1, with D perhaps matching TRBD1 (8 bases). The sample was naive CD4+ T cells sorted from blood. Subset of the sample: CD45RA+ positively selected. The source of this sequence is a man aged 18 to 30 in good health. In DNA, the CDR3 is TGCGCCAGCAGCTTGGGGACAGGGAGGGATCAGTTCTTC. Amino acid sequence: CASSLGTGRDQFF.